What follows are 20 T cell receptor beta chains derived from one specimen sequenced in a study of cytomegalovirus exposure and HLA in healthy donors. The PCR had 60 Vbeta and 13 Jbeta primers. Only in-frame clones appear in the TCRdb table, and some are missing; sequencing was by immunoSEQ multiplex PCR. The sample lists 160,000 or so clones, approximately 80% occurring once. The sample taken for sequencing was PBMCs. These receptors all come from a male donor in good health and CMV-seropositive.

Concerning this clone itself: This same CDR3 is encoded by further DNA sequences in the sample. This sequence joins TRBV5-1 and TRBJ1-4, with 7 nucleotides matching TRBD1. V shed 0 bases, J shed 4 bases, and the junction held 0 bases outside the gene matches. This CDR3 has 14 residues. Germline V gives CDR1 SGHRS, CDR2 YFSETQ. CDR3 DNA: TGCGCCAGCAGCTTGGACAGGGGTAATGAAAAACTGTTTTTT. Encoded protein: CASSLDRGNEKLFF.

The genes are TRBV7-6 and TRBJ2-1; tentatively, D is TRBD1 (6 bases). V lost 4 bases to trimming and J lost 9 bases, with 13 bases between them. The CDR3 has 13 amino acids. The germline CDR1 and CDR2 sequences are SGHVS and FNYEAQ. CDR3 sequence (DNA): TGTGCCAGCAGCTCGAATACAGGGCTTGAGCAGTTCTTC. As protein: CASSSNTGLEQFF.

The CDR3 protein is CSVEESLSYNEQFF. The CDR3 DNA reads as TGCAGCGTTGAGGAGAGCCTTTCCTACAATGAGCAGTTCTTC. The chain is built from TRBV29-1 and TRBJ2-1; D is ambiguous. CDR3 length: 14 amino acids. Germline V gene data show CDR1 as SQVTM and CDR2 as ANQGSEA. Deletions cut 3 bases from V and 1 base from J, with 10 bases between.

The chain couples TRBV7-8 to TRBJ2-5; D is undetermined. The J call is doubtful: the DNA matches TRBJ2-7 better. CDR3 size: 15 residues. Germline lookup yields CDR1 SGHVS and CDR2 FQNEAQ. The CDR3 loop reads CASSYLPGFTYEQYF. As DNA, the CDR3 is TGTGCCAGCAGCTACCTTCCCGGGTTTACCTACGAGCAGTACTTC.

The rearrangement uses TRBV19 and TRBJ1-2, with TRBD1 identical over 7 bases. The CDR3 has 15 amino acids. Trimming at V came to 6 bases and at J to 6 bases, leaving 13 bases not matched to a gene. Germline CDR1 and CDR2: LNHDA and SQIVND (reference sequence). This CDR3 is CASRINRGSPNGYTF. Written as DNA, the CDR3 is TGTGCCAGTAGAATAAACAGGGGATCGCCCAATGGCTACACCTTC.

The chain joins TRBV7-9 to TRBJ1-1; D gene unclear. Germline assignment: CDR1 SEHNR and CDR2 FQNEAQ (reference sequence). The ends were cut back, 8 bases at V and 0 bases at J, with 10 bases in the middle. The CDR3 is made up of 13 amino acids. Here the CDR3 reads CASAPNMNTEAFF. DNA of the CDR3: TGTGCCAGCGCCCCCAACATGAACACTGAAGCTTTCTTT. The full variable domain, completed using reference TRBV7-9 and TRBJ1-1, is DTGVSQNPRHKITKRGQNVTFRCDPISEHNRLYWYRQTLGQGPEFLTYFQNEAQLEKSRLLSDRFSAERPKGSFSTLEIQRTEQGDSAMYLCASAPNMNTEAFFGQGTRLTVV.

The chain recombines TRBV6-4 with TRBJ1-1, with unresolved D. The CDR3 length is 15 residues. Germline assignment: CDR1 MRHNA and CDR2 SNTAGT. V was trimmed by 5 bases and J by 5 bases, leaving 18 bases between them. This chain's CDR3 is CASSPLSDGSTEAFF. DNA for the CDR3: TGTGCCAGCAGTCCCCTTTCCGATGGTAGTACTGAAGCTTTCTTT.

This clone was seen a single time. The rearrangement uses TRBV6-1 and TRBJ1-1; TRBD1 matches at 7 bases. This CDR3 comprises 14 residues. CDR1 and CDR2 from the germline V gene are MNHNS and SASEGT. J was trimmed by 4 bases and V by 6 bases; bases with no gene match: 8. The CDR3 here is CASSTGVYGTEAFF. In nucleotides, the CDR3 is TGTGCCAGCAGCACAGGGGTTTATGGCACTGAAGCTTTCTTT.

V usage is TRBV5-8 and J usage is TRBJ2-5; weak D call: TRBD1 (6 bases). Trimming shortened V by 4 bases and J by 7 bases, and 11 bases separated the two germline ends. Germline V CDR1 and CDR2: SGHTS, YDEGEE. The CDR3 contains 12 residues. The CDR3 region is CASSTQQGTQYF. CDR3 DNA: TGTGCCAGCAGCACCCAACAGGGGACCCAGTACTTC.

The CDR3 bases are TGTGCCAGCAGTGAAGCAGGGGGCAACACAGATACGCAGTATTTT. This translates into CASSEAGGNTDTQYF. The chain uses TRBV6-1 and TRBJ2-3, with 7 nucleotides matching TRBD1. V lost 0 bases to trimming and J lost 2 bases; unmatched junction nucleotides: 2. CDR1 MNHNS and CDR2 SASEGT come from the germline V gene. This CDR3 has 15 amino acids.

This chain connects TRBV7-2 to TRBJ2-7; D perhaps matches TRBD1 (6 bases). Germline CDR1 is SGHTA and CDR2 is FQGNSA. The V end was cut by 8 bases, the J end by 4 bases, with 21 bases between. This CDR3 region has 15 residues. CDR3 nucleotide sequence: TGTGCCAGCTCCTCCTTTGCGGGTCAGGGGTACGAGCAGTACTTC. Protein sequence: CASSSFAGQGYEQYF. The entire variable domain, with the rest obtained from reference TRBV7-2 and TRBJ2-7, is as follows: GAGVSQSPSNKVTEKGKDVELRCDPISGHTALYWYRQSLGQGLEFLIYFQGNSAPDKSGLPSDRFSAERTGGSVSTLTIQRTQQEDSAVYLCASSSFAGQGYEQYFGPGTRLTVT.

The gene calls are TRBV28 and TRBJ1-2; D gene ambiguous. V was cut by 11 bases and J by 4 bases, with 14 bases left in between. Germline V gene lookup returns CDR1 MDHEN and CDR2 SYDVKM. CDR3 length: 12 residues. CDR3 residues: CAASGNTYGYTF. The CDR3 bases are TGTGCCGCCTCGGGGAATACCTATGGCTACACCTTC.

The chain employs TRBV18 and TRBJ2-7; D might be TRBD2 (5 bases). The CDR3 loop spans 14 amino acids. Trimming took 0 bases from V and 2 from J, leaving 8 bases between them. Looked up from germline, CDR1 is KGHSH and CDR2 is LQKENI. CDR3 coding DNA: TGTGCCAGCTCACCACCGTCGGGAACCTACGAGCAGTACTTC. Its translation: CASSPPSGTYEQYF.

V and J are TRBV30 and TRBJ2-1; possibly TRBD2 for D (7 bases). This CDR3 is 13 amino acids long. Germline loops: CDR1 GTSNPN, CDR2 SVGIG (reference sequence). Trimming stripped 3 bases from V and 11 bases from J, with 17 bases between. The CDR3 region has the DNA TGTGCCTGGAGCACCGGGGAGGGGGGCAAGCAGTTCTTC. As protein: CAWSTGEGGKQFF.

The rearrangement links TRBV10-2 to TRBJ2-7; 8 nucleotides line up with TRBD1. CDR1 is WSHSY and CDR2 is SAAADI in the germline V gene. Trimming at V came to 7 bases and at J to 3 bases, leaving 8 bases not matched to a gene. The length of the CDR3 is 14 residues. The CDR3, as DNA: TGCGCCAGCATATCGGCAGGGGGCTTCTACGAGCAGTACTTC. Protein sequence: CASISAGGFYEQYF.

The CDR3 protein is CATSTVATNEKLFF. The CDR3 nucleotides are TGTGCCACCAGCACGGTCGCCACTAATGAAAAACTGTTTTTT. V usage is TRBV15 and J usage is TRBJ1-4; D is unclear. The CDR3 is made up of 14 amino acids. The V end was cut by 4 bases, the J end by 2 bases, with 8 bases between. Germline V gene data show CDR1 as LNHNV and CDR2 as YYDKDF (reference sequence).

The J gene is TRBJ2-1, the V gene TRBV29-1, with D hard to call. Germline-derived CDR1 and CDR2 are SQVTM and ANQGSEA. The CDR3 spans 12 residues. The V and J ends lost 5 bases and 0 bases respectively, with 5 bases between them. The DNA for the CDR3 is TGCAGCGTTAGAGCCTCCTACAATGAGCAGTTCTTC. Translating it yields CSVRASYNEQFF.

The chain joins TRBV5-1 to TRBJ1-1, with D unclear. The V and J ends lost 0 bases and 0 bases respectively, with 9 bases between them. The CDR3 consists of 15 residues. CDR1 and CDR2 (germline): SGHRS, YFSETQ. CDR3 bases: TGCGCCAGCAGCTTGGACGGGGTACTGAACACTGAAGCTTTCTTT. Encoded protein: CASSLDGVLNTEAFF.

Notes on this clone: The junction differs from germline at one of its ends, possibly a read error. This chain connects TRBV9 to TRBJ2-6; 10 bases line up with TRBD2. The CDR3 is 18 residues long. Germline loops: CDR1 SGDLS, CDR2 YYNGEE. This chain's CDR3 is CASSAAGSGRGRANGLTF. In nucleotides, the CDR3 is TGTGCCAGCAGCGCTGCGGGGAGCGGGAGGGGCCGGGCCAACGGCCTGACTTTC.

V usage is TRBV25-1 and J usage is TRBJ2-5; 8 nucleotides match TRBD2. The CDR3 is 15 amino acids. V dropped 6 bases and J dropped 2; count of bases not matched to a gene: 8. Germline loops: CDR1 MGHDK, CDR2 SYGVNS. Here the CDR3 DNA reads TGTGCCAGCAGCCCTTGGGCTAGCGGGCAAGAGACCCAGTACTTC. As protein: CASSPWASGQETQYF.